The clone carrying this T cell receptor (beta chain) has just a few counts. The target antigen is unknown. This sample was taken from a study of blood T cells in healthy people across ages. Trimming removed 2 bases from V and 5 bases from J, with 15 bases in between. Germline V gene lookup returns CDR1 DFQATT and CDR2 SNEGSKA (reference sequence). The CDR3 covers 14 residues. It was with a sample-barcoded 5' primer and a J-beta primer mix that a second PCR of roughly 7 to 12 cycles was run. MiXCR, run by TCRdb on the 5' RACE reads, gives a single entry per CDR3 protein. The sample consists of around 1,100,000 distinct CDR3 sequences, 35% to 45% of them appearing once. Overall study results and limits: Possibly, changes in expanded clonotypes were confounded because donor CMV status was unknown. PBMCs left unsorted prevented a conclusive naive versus antigen-experienced comparison.

This receptor was taken from a man aged 18 to 29 in good health. The rearrangement uses TRBV20-1 and TRBJ1-1, with a weak D call TRBD1 (6 bases). The sequencing input was blood. The CDR3 bases are TGCAGTGCTAGACAACGACAGGCCAGGACTGAAGCTTTCTTT. It encodes CSARQRQARTEAFF.